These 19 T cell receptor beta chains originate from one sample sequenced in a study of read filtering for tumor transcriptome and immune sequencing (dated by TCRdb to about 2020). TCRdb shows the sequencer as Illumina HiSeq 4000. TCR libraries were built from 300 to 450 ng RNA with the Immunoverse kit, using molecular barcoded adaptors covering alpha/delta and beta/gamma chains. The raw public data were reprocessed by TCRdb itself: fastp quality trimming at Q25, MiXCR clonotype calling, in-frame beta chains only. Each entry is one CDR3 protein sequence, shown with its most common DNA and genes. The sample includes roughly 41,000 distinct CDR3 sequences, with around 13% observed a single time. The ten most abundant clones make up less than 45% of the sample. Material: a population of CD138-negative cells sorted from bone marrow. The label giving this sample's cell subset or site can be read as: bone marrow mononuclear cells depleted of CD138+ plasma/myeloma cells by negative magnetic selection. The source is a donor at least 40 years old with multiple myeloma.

The CDR3 loop reads CASHWGAPQETQYF. The CDR3 coding sequence is TGTGCCAGCCACTGGGGGGCACCCCAAGAGACCCAGTACTTC. V usage is TRBV2 and J usage is TRBJ2-5; D is possibly TRBD1 or TRBD2 (6 bases each). Trimming stripped 8 bases from V and 1 base from J, with 14 bases between. The CDR3 is 14 residues long. The germline V gene has CDR1 SNHLY and CDR2 FYNNEI.

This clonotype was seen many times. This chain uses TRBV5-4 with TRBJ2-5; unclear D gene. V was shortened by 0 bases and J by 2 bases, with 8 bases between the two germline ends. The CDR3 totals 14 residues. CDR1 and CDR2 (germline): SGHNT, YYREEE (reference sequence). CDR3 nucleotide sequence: TGTGCCAGCAGCTTGGGGGGTGAACAAGAGACCCAGTACTTC. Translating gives CASSLGGEQETQYF.

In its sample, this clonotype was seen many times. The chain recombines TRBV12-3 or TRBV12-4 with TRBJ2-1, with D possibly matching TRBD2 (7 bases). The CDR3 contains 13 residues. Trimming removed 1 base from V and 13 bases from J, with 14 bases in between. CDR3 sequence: CASSLVREGVQFF. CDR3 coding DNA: TGTGCCAGCAGTTTAGTAAGGGAGGGGGTACAGTTCTTC.

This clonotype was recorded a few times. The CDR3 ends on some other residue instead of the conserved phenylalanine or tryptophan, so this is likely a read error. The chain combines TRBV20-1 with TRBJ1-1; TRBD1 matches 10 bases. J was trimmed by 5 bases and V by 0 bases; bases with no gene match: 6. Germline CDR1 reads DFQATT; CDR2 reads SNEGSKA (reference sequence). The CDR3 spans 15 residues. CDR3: CSARDRDRGVTEAFL. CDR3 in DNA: TGCAGTGCTAGAGACCGGGACAGGGGTGTAACTGAAGCTTTCCTT.

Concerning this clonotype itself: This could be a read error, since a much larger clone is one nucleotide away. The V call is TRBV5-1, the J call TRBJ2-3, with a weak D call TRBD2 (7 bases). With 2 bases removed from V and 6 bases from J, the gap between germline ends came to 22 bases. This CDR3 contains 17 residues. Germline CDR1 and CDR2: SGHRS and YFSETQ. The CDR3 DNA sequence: TGCGCCAGCAGCTTATCAGCGGGAACAGGGATGATTGATACGCAGTATTTT. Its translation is CASSLSAGTGMIDTQYF.

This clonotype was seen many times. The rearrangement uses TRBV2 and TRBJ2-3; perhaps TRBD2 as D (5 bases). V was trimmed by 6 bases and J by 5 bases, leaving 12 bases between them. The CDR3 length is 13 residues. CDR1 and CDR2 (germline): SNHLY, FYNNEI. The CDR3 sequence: CASREIGVDTQYF. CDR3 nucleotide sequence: TGTGCCAGCAGGGAGATCGGGGTAGATACGCAGTATTTT.

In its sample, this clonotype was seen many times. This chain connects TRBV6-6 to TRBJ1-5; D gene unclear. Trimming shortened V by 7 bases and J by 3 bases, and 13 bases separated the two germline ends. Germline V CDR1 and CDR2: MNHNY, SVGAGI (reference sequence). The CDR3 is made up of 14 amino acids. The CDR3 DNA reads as TGTGCCAGCATGGGTCCGGGGATCAATCAGCCCCAGCATTTT. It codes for CASMGPGINQPQHF.

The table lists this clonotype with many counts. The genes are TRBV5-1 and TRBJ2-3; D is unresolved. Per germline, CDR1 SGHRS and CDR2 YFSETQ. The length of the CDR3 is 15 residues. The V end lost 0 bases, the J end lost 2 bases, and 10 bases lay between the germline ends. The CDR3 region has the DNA TGCGCCAGCAGCTTGGCCAGGCAGACCACAGATACGCAGTATTTT. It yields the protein CASSLARQTTDTQYF.

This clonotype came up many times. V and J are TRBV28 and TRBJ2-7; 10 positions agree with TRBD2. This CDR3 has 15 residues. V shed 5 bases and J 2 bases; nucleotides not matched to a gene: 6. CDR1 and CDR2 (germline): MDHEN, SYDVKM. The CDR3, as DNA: TGTGCCAGCAGTACGACTAGCGGGCCGACCTACGAGCAGTACTTC. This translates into CASSTTSGPTYEQYF.

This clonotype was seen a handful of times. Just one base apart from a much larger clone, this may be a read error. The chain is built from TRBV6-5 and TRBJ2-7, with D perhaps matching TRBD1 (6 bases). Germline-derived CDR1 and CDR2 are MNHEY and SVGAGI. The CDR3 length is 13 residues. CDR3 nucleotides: TGTGTCAGCAGTTTCTCCACAGGGAACGAGCAGTACTTC. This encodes CVSSFSTGNEQYF.

The CDR3 reads CASSLYRGGFNEQFF. The CDR3 nucleotides read TGTGCCAGCAGCTTATACCGGGGCGGCTTCAATGAGCAGTTCTTC. The V gene is TRBV5-6, the J gene TRBJ2-1; perhaps D is TRBD1 or TRBD2 (5 bases each). This CDR3 is built from 15 residues. From germline, CDR1 is SGHDT and CDR2 YYEEEE. Trimming took 2 bases from V and 6 from J, leaving 15 bases between them.

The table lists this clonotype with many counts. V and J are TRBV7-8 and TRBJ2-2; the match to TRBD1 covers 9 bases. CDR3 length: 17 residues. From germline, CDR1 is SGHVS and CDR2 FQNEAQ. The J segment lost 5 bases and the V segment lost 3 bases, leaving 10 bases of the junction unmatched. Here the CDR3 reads CASSFVNRGLRTGELFF. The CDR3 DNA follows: TGTGCCAGCAGCTTCGTAAACAGGGGGCTTCGAACCGGGGAGCTGTTTTTT.

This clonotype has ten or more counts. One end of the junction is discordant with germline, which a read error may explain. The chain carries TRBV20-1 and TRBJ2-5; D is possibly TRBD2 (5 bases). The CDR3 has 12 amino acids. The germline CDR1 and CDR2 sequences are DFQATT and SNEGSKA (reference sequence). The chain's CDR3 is CSARAPGGLRNF. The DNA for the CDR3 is TGCAGTGCTAGAGCCCCAGGAGGCTTAAGGAACTTC.

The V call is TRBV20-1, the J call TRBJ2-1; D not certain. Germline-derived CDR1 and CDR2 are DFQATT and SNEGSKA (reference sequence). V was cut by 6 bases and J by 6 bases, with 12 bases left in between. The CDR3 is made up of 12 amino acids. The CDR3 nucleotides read TGCAGTGCCCGATCGGCCCTCAATGAGCAGTTCTTC. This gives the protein CSARSALNEQFF.

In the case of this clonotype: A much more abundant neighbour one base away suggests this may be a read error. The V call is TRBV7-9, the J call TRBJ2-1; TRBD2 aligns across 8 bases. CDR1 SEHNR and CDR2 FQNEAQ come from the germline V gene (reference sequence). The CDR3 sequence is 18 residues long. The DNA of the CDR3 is TGTGCCAGCAGCCCTGGTATAGCGGGGATTAGCTCCTACAATGTGCAGTTCTTC. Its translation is CASSPGIAGISSYNVQFF.

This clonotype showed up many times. DNA for the CDR3: TGCAGTGCTAGGAAGACTAGCGGGAGTGAGACCCAGTACTTC. Its protein product is CSARKTSGSETQYF. The chain has TRBV20-1 and TRBJ2-5; 12 bases map to TRBD2. The V gene's germline CDR1 is DFQATT and CDR2 SNEGSKA (reference sequence). Germline trimming cut 3 bases from V and 5 bases from J; bases unmatched to any gene: 4. CDR3 length: 14 amino acids.

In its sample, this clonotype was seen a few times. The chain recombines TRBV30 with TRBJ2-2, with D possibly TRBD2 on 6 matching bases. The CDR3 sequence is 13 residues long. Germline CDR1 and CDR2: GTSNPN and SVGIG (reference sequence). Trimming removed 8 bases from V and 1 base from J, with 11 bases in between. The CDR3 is CAGRGKNTGELFF. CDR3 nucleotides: TGTGCCGGCCGGGGGAAGAACACCGGGGAGCTGTTTTTT. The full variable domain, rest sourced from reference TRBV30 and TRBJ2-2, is SQTIHQWPATLVQPVGSPLSLECTVEGTSNPNLYWYRQAAGRGLQLLFYSVGIGQISSEVPQNLSASRPQDRQFILSSKKLLLSDSGFYLCAGRGKNTGELFFGEGSRLTVL.

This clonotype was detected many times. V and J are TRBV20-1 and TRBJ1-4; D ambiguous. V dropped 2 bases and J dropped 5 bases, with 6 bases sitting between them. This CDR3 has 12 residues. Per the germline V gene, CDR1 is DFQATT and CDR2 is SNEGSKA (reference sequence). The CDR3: CSARSQNEKLFF. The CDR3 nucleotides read TGCAGTGCTAGAAGTCAAAATGAAAAACTGTTTTTT.

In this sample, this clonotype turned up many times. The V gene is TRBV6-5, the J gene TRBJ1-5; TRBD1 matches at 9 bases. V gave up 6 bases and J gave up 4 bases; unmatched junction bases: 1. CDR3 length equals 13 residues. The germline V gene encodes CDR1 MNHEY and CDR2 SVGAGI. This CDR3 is CASRTGGNQPQHF. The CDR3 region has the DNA TGTGCCAGCAGGACAGGGGGAAATCAGCCCCAGCATTTT.